What follows are 15 T cell receptor beta chains derived from one specimen sequenced in a study of beta chain features in type 1 diabetes. Study results and limitations: Type 1 diabetes patients had TCRB CDR3s that were shorter (moderately but significantly so) in all four CD4+ subsets.

Their cognate antigens are unknown. Reverse transcription of all isolated RNA meant that expressed TCRB transcripts were sequenced. The table came from immunoSEQ multiplex PCR; TCRdb's copy has only in-frame clones and leaves some out. The sample comprises a few hundred thousand clones, 8.5% to 10% of which are singletons, and about 0.6% rests with the top ten. Input material: central memory CD4+ T cells from blood. The receptors originated from a man aged 25-45 years with type 1 diabetes.

This clone was detected only a few times. The sample has other DNA sequences that encode this CDR3 too. The rearrangement joins TRBV10-3 to TRBJ1-5; D remains ambiguous. Germline V gene sequence: CDR1 ENHRY, CDR2 SYGVKD. CDR3 size: 13 residues. V was clipped by 6 bases and J by 3 bases, with 9 bases between them. The CDR3: CAIRTDLNQPQHF. The DNA of the CDR3 is TGTGCCATCAGAACAGACCTCAATCAGCCCCAGCATTTT.

Turning to this clone: This CDR3 is also generated by other DNA sequences in the sample. The chain links TRBV30 to TRBJ1-2, with D tentatively TRBD1 (5 bases). CDR3 size: 12 residues. The germline V gene encodes CDR1 GTSNPN and CDR2 SVGIG (reference sequence). V lost 0 bases to trimming and J lost 4 bases, with 6 bases between them. CDR3 amino acids: CAWSVDSYGYTF. The CDR3 bases are TGTGCCTGGAGTGTAGACAGCTATGGCTACACCTTC.

This clone occurred many times. J is TRBJ1-4 and V is TRBV4-1; D unclear. From germline, CDR1 is MGHRA and CDR2 YSYEKL. The CDR3 length is 14 residues. Trimming pared 0 bases from V and 8 bases from J, leaving 10 bases between. CDR3 in DNA: TGCGCCAGCAGCCAAGATTCGGCTGGGGAAAAACTGTTTTTT. Its translation: CASSQDSAGEKLFF.

The V and J genes are TRBV5-4 and TRBJ2-5, with unresolved D. Germline CDR1 is SGHNT and CDR2 is YYREEE (reference sequence). Trimming shortened V by 4 bases and J by 4 bases, and 11 bases separated the two germline ends. The CDR3 is 13 amino acids. The CDR3 DNA reads as TGTGCCAGCAGCCTTCCGTCTCCAGAGACCCAGTACTTC. It is translated as CASSLPSPETQYF.

The rearrangement uses TRBV11-3 and TRBJ2-1; perhaps TRBD2 as D (6 bases). Germline V lookup: CDR1 SGHNT, CDR2 YENEEA. V shed 3 bases and J shed 12 bases, with 12 bases lying between them. The CDR3 consists of 12 residues. The CDR3 here is CASSLVRERQFF. CDR3 in DNA: TGTGCCAGCAGCTTGGTCCGGGAGAGGCAGTTCTTC. The entire variable domain, with the rest obtained from reference TRBV11-3 and TRBJ2-1, is as follows: EAGVVQSPRYKIIEKKQPVAFWCNPISGHNTLYWYLQNLGQGPELLIRYENEEAVDDSQLPKDRFSAERLKGVDSTLKIQPAELGDSAVYLCASSLVRERQFFGPGTRLTVL.

This clone appeared a few times. The rearrangement uses TRBV27 and TRBJ2-2; no definite D call. The CDR3 has 13 residues. CDR1 MNHEY and CDR2 SMNVEV come from the germline V gene (reference sequence). The ends were cut back, 11 bases at V and 4 bases at J, with 14 bases in the middle. The CDR3 spells CAGMPRGTGELFF. The CDR3 DNA is TGTGCCGGAATGCCGCGAGGCACCGGGGAGCTGTTTTTT.

The chain employs TRBV11-2 and TRBJ2-1, with 7 bases aligning to TRBD1. Germline V gene sequence: CDR1 SGHAT, CDR2 FQNNGV. The CDR3 totals 15 residues. V lost 3 bases, J lost 2 bases, and 4 bases stayed unmatched. The CDR3 loop is CASSFSGTAYNEQFF. The CDR3 DNA follows: TGTGCCAGCAGCTTCTCCGGGACAGCCTACAATGAGCAGTTCTTC.

There are a few counts of this clone. The chain has TRBV7-9 and TRBJ2-1; TRBD2 agrees at 14 bases. Germline V CDR1 and CDR2: SEHNR, FQNEAQ (reference sequence). The V gene end was trimmed by 5 bases and the J gene end by 9 bases; junction bases not matched to a gene: 6. The CDR3 totals 15 residues. CDR3 in amino acids: CASSPTSGRVGEQFF. The CDR3, as DNA: TGTGCCAGCAGCCCGACTAGCGGGAGGGTTGGTGAGCAGTTCTTC.

This clone was counted only a few times. This chain uses TRBV7-6 with TRBJ1-5, with a tentative D call TRBD1 (6 bases). V was shortened by 3 bases and J by 3 bases, with 12 bases between the two germline ends. The CDR3 runs 15 residues. Germline lookup yields CDR1 SGHVS and CDR2 FNYEAQ. In DNA, the CDR3 is TGTGCCAGCAGCTTGGAGACAGGAATCAATCAGCCCCAGCATTTT. As protein: CASSLETGINQPQHF.

This clone was counted between two and nine times. This chain joins TRBV7-8 and TRBJ1-5, with D maybe TRBD1 (6 bases). CDR3 length: 13 residues. Trimming left V 5 bases short and J 9 bases short, with 14 bases between. The germline gives CDR1 SGHVS, CDR2 FQNEAQ. The CDR3 DNA reads TGTGCCAGCAGCGGGGAACAGGGTGGGCCCCAGCATTTT. Translated: CASSGEQGGPQHF.

This clone has more than one count but fewer than ten. The genes are TRBV5-1 and TRBJ2-5; perhaps TRBD1 as D (5 bases). Germline CDR1 reads SGHRS; CDR2 reads YFSETQ. CDR3 length: 14 residues. The ends were cut back, 0 bases at V and 7 bases at J, with 13 bases in the middle. The CDR3 DNA is TGCGCCAGCAGCTTGGGGCAGGACACGGGGACCCAGTACTTC. Translation gives CASSLGQDTGTQYF.

This clone was counted only a few times. The chain combines TRBV4-2 with TRBJ2-7; unclear D gene. V lost 5 bases, J lost 8 bases, and 25 bases lay in between. The CDR3 runs 16 residues. The germline gives CDR1 LGHNA, CDR2 YNFKEQ. As DNA, the CDR3 is TGTGCCAGCAGCTTGGATCCAGCTGCTGATAAAATGAAGCAGTACTTC. Its translation is CASSLDPAADKMKQYF.

This clone was seen a handful of times. The chain employs TRBV30 and TRBJ2-7; TRBD1 matches 9 bases. CDR3 length: 14 amino acids. Germline CDR1 is GTSNPN and CDR2 is SVGIG (reference sequence). Trimming removed 3 bases from V and 1 base from J; junction bases left unmatched: 4. CDR3 in DNA: TGTGCCTGGAGGAGCGGGACAGGGTCCTACGAGCAGTACTTC. The encoded protein is CAWRSGTGSYEQYF.

This clone was seen a handful of times. V is TRBV6-4 and J is TRBJ2-1, with 8 bases aligning to TRBD2. This CDR3 has 15 amino acids. Unmatched junction bases numbered 13, after V lost 8 bases and J lost 7 bases. CDR1 is MRHNA and CDR2 is SNTAGT in the germline V gene. The CDR3 bases are TGTGCCAGCTCACGAGCGGGAGTGGTTAGTAATGAGCAGTTCTTC. It specifies CASSRAGVVSNEQFF.

A few counts support this clone. In DNA form, the CDR3 reads TGTGCCATCAGTGAAGGACACGCAGATCAGCCCCAGCATTTT. It encodes CAISEGHADQPQHF. J is TRBJ1-5 and V is TRBV10-3; tentatively, D is TRBD1 (5 bases). CDR3 length equals 14 residues. Trimming shortened V by 3 bases and J by 5 bases, and 11 bases separated the two germline ends. Germline-derived CDR1 and CDR2 are ENHRY and SYGVKD.